One T cell receptor beta chain is described in this entry. The antigen is undetermined. The data were obtained in a study of shared clonotypes between healthy human individuals. Study-wide context: Each donor's CD4 naive and CD4 memory cells filled three plates apiece, CD8 naive two, and CD8 memory one.

Each cell subset's genomic DNA was divided evenly among several immunoSEQ plates. The table came from immunoSEQ multiplex PCR; TCRdb's copy has only in-frame clones and leaves some out. The table includes fewer than 1 million clones, just over 95% detected once. Study-wide results and caveats: Larger estimated richness was generally seen in naive subsets than in memory subsets. Clonotypes shared by all four donors outscored non-shared clonotypes in generation probability.

As defined, naive CD8 cells were CD45RO-negative and positively selected for CCR7, with terminally differentiated effector memory CD45RA+ cells excluded. The length of the CDR3 is 15 residues. Germline values: CDR1 SEHNR, CDR2 FQNEAQ (reference sequence). V was clipped by 1 base and J by 0 bases, with 9 bases between them. The TCR originated in a man under 40 in good health. Source material: naive CD8+ T cells sorted from blood. The J gene is TRBJ1-1, the V gene TRBV7-9; no definite D call. CDR3 loop: CASSLGPGMNTEAFF. Here the CDR3 DNA reads TGTGCCAGCAGCTTAGGTCCAGGAATGAACACTGAAGCTTTCTTT.